This is a list of T cell receptor beta chains from one sample in a study of OX40 agonist ivuxolimab in advanced cancers. Measured with immunoSEQ multiplex PCR; TCRdb has only the in-frame clones, and not every one. The table records around 95,000 clones, roughly 89% of them present only once. The sequencing here drew on CD4+ or CD8+ T cells sorted from blood, taken in a trial of the OX40 agonist ivuxolimab. The receptor source for this set is an adult with an advanced solid tumor such as melanoma, head and neck, liver or kidney cancer. Each CDR3 is given with its conserved first and last residue. The D gene is left open where the match is weak. Clone sizes are given selectively: once, few, many, or a class where the clone is expanded.

d_call j_call clone_size v_call cdr3_length cdr3_aa cdr3_nt
TRBD1 TRBJ2-1 . TRBV5-5 15 CASSLVQGAANEQFF TGTGCCAGCAGCTTGGTACAGGGGGCGGCCAATGAGCAGTTCTTC
TRBD1 TRBJ1-2 . TRBV9 16 CASSVEGQGRIYGYTF TGTGCCAGCAGCGTAGAGGGACAGGGGAGGATTTATGGCTACACCTTC
. TRBJ2-5 . TRBV2 14 CASSEALALKTQYF TGTGCCAGCAGTGAAGCGCTAGCCCTAAAGACCCAGTACTTC
. TRBJ2-7 . TRBV28 14 CASGGRGLFYEQYF TGTGCCAGCGGTGGTCGAGGCTTATTCTACGAGCAGTACTTC
. TRBJ1-2 . TRBV7-3 13 CASSLEPNYGYTF TGTGCCAGCAGCTTAGAGCCTAACTATGGCTACACCTTC
TRBD1 TRBJ2-3 . TRBV6-6 16 CASSYEDRGLPDTQYF TGTGCCAGCAGTTACGAGGACAGGGGGCTACCAGATACGCAGTATTTT
TRBD1 TRBJ1-2 . TRBV10-3 15 CAISELRQGAGGYTF TGTGCCATCAGTGAGCTGAGACAGGGGGCGGGCGGCTACACCTTC
TRBD2 TRBJ2-3 . TRBV19 16 CASSKPSGGLTDTQYF TGTGCCAGTAGTAAACCTAGCGGGGGACTCACAGATACGCAGTATTTT
TRBD1 TRBJ2-1 . TRBV9 15 CASSERQGHGGEQFF TGTGCCAGCAGTGAAAGACAGGGCCATGGCGGGGAGCAGTTCTTC
TRBD1 TRBJ2-7 . TRBV6-5 14 CASSPRTGTYEQYF TGTGCCAGCAGTCCCCGGACAGGTACCTACGAGCAGTACTTC
. TRBJ1-1 . TRBV5-1 13 CASSLEGFTEAFF TGCGCCAGCAGCTTGGAGGGGTTCACTGAAGCTTTCTTT
. TRBJ1-1 . TRBV9 16 CASSVEAGVAGTEAFF TGTGCCAGCAGCGTAGAGGCAGGGGTGGCGGGCACTGAAGCTTTCTTT
. TRBJ2-5 . TRBV14 14 CASSQDTVQETQYF TGTGCCAGCAGCCAAGACACCGTCCAAGAGACCCAGTACTTC
. TRBJ1-1 . TRBV27 13 CASSIRWNTEAFF TGTGCCAGCAGTATACGATGGAACACTGAAGCTTTCTTT
. TRBJ2-5 . TRBV20-1 10 CSAGQETQYF TGCAGTGCTGGTCAAGAGACCCAGTACTTC
. TRBJ1-4 once TRBV28 14 CASSRTETNEKLFF TGTGCCAGCAGCCGGACAGAAACTAATGAAAAACTGTTTTTT
TRBD2 TRBJ2-3 . TRBV7-7 16 CASSLRPLAGGDTQYF TGTGCCAGCAGCTTGAGGCCTCTAGCGGGAGGGGATACGCAGTATTTT
. TRBJ2-2 . TRBV6-1 13 CASRLGNSGELFF TGTGCCAGCAGGCTGGGGAATTCCGGGGAGCTGTTTTTT
. TRBJ2-1 . TRBV7-8 16 CASSESLIADYNEQFF TGTGCCAGCAGCGAGTCCCTGATTGCGGACTACAATGAGCAGTTCTTC
TRBD2 TRBJ2-1 . TRBV19 15 CASSGQTSPYNEQFF TGTGCCAGTAGTGGCCAGACTAGCCCCTACAATGAGCAGTTCTTC
. TRBJ2-5 . TRBV30 15 CAWKGSGTYQETQYF TGTGCCTGGAAAGGGAGCGGAACTTACCAAGAGACCCAGTACTTC
. TRBJ1-6 . TRBV5-1 17 CASSLAGFRSYNSPLHF TGCGCCAGCAGCTTGGCAGGGTTCCGCTCCTATAATTCACCCCTCCACTTT
. TRBJ2-1 . TRBV4-1 16 CASSQVVGDPYNEQFF TGCGCCAGCAGCCAAGTGGTGGGGGACCCCTACAATGAGCAGTTCTTC
TRBD2 TRBJ2-3 . TRBV15 16 CATSRDVRGVADTQYF TGTGCCACCAGCAGAGATGTCCGGGGGGTCGCAGATACGCAGTATTTT
. TRBJ1-5 once TRBV7-9 12 CASSRNNQPQHF TGTGCCAGCAGCCGAAACAATCAGCCCCAGCATTTT
TRBD1 TRBJ1-1 few TRBV5-1 14 CASSSQGAGTEAFF TGCGCCAGCAGCTCACAGGGGGCCGGAACTGAAGCTTTCTTT
TRBD1 TRBJ1-5 . TRBV7-2 16 CASSLVPDRARGPQHF TGTGCCAGCAGCTTAGTTCCGGACAGGGCGAGGGGGCCCCAGCATTTT
. TRBJ1-2 . TRBV5-4 14 CASSPNINNYGYTF TGTGCCAGCAGCCCCAACATCAATAACTATGGCTACACCTTC
. TRBJ2-5 . TRBV5-4 13 CASSLPGEGTQYF TGTGCCAGCAGCTTGCCAGGGGAAGGGACCCAGTACTTC
. TRBJ1-2 . TRBV4-2 16 CASSQEGSRTNYGYTF TGTGCCAGCAGCCAAGAGGGCAGTCGCACTAACTATGGCTACACCTTC
TRBD2 TRBJ2-4 . TRBV2 14 CASSSRTSDWIQYF TGTGCCAGCTCCAGCCGAACTAGCGACTGGATTCAGTACTTC
. TRBJ1-5 . TRBV10-2 12 CASMDSNQPQHF TGCGCCAGCATGGATAGCAATCAGCCCCAGCATTTT
. TRBJ2-7 . TRBV15 14 CATSRTPGAYEQYF TGTGCCACCAGCAGAACGCCAGGGGCCTACGAGCAGTACTTC
. TRBJ2-2 . TRBV9 16 CASSVDPGLSTGELFF TGTGCCAGCAGCGTAGATCCAGGGCTTAGCACCGGGGAGCTGTTTTTT
. TRBJ2-2 . TRBV11-3 14 CASSLSEYTGELFF TGTGCCAGCAGCTTATCCGAGTACACCGGGGAGCTGTTTTTT
. TRBJ2-3 . TRBV10-1 14 CASSEYSPRDTQYF TGCGCCAGCAGTGAGTACAGCCCGAGGGATACGCAGTATTTT
. TRBJ2-7 . TRBV6-6 13 CASSRGDYYEQYF TGTGCCAGCAGTCGCGGAGATTACTACGAGCAGTACTTC
TRBD1 TRBJ1-2 . TRBV27 18 CASSFTTTTGGADYGYTF TGTGCCAGCAGTTTCACAACCACGACAGGGGGCGCTGACTATGGCTACACCTTC
TRBD2 TRBJ2-1 . TRBV5-4 13 CASRLAWANEQFF TGTGCCAGCAGACTAGCGTGGGCCAATGAGCAGTTCTTC
TRBD1 TRBJ2-1 . TRBV19 14 CASRAGQGGGEQFF TGTGCCAGTAGAGCGGGACAGGGTGGCGGTGAGCAGTTCTTC
. TRBJ2-3 . TRBV5-1 16 CASSLGIASGTDTQYF TGCGCCAGCAGCTTGGGGATAGCGTCCGGCACAGATACGCAGTATTTT
. TRBJ2-7 once TRBV7-2 14 CASSLGRGMYEQYF TGTGCCAGCAGCTTAGGCAGGGGAATGTACGAGCAGTACTTC
. TRBJ2-7 . TRBV30 12 CASDSASYEQYF TGTGCAAGCGACAGTGCCTCCTACGAGCAGTACTTC
. TRBJ2-7 . TRBV20-1 11 CSATLGERQYF TGCAGTGCGACCCTAGGGGAGCGGCAGTACTTC
. TRBJ2-1 once TRBV28 14 CASSLTASYNEQFF TGTGCCAGCAGCCTAACAGCATCCTACAATGAGCAGTTCTTC
TRBD1 TRBJ1-2 . TRBV5-1 18 CASSFTVFRDRAGYGYTF TGCGCCAGCAGCTTCACCGTATTCAGGGACAGGGCGGGCTATGGCTACACCTTC
. TRBJ2-1 . TRBV5-4 15 CASSGPGPTRNEQFF TGTGCCAGCAGCGGGCCGGGCCCCACGAGGAATGAGCAGTTCTTC
TRBD1 TRBJ1-6 . TRBV5-1 13 CASRYTGESPLHF TGCGCCAGCAGATATACAGGGGAATCACCCCTCCACTTT
TRBD1 TRBJ1-4 . TRBV6-5 15 CASREGQAKGEKLFF TGTGCCAGCAGAGAGGGACAGGCCAAAGGGGAAAAACTGTTTTTT
. TRBJ1-1 . TRBV28 11 CASSLRGRAFF TGTGCCAGCAGTTTAAGGGGTAGGGCTTTCTTT
TRBD1 TRBJ2-7 . TRBV11-2 16 CASSLVLGTGLYEQYF TGTGCCAGCAGCTTAGTATTAGGGACAGGGTTATACGAGCAGTACTTC